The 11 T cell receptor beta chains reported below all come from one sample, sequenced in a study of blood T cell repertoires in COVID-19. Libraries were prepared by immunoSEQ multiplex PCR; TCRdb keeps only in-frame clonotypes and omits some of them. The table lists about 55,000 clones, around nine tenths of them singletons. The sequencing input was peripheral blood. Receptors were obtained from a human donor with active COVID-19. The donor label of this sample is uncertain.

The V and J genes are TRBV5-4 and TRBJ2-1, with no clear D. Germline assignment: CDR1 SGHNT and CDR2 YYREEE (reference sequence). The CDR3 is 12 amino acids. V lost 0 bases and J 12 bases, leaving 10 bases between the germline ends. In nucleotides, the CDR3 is TGTGCCAGCAGCTTGGAAGTCGGCGGGCAGTTCTTC. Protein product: CASSLEVGGQFF.

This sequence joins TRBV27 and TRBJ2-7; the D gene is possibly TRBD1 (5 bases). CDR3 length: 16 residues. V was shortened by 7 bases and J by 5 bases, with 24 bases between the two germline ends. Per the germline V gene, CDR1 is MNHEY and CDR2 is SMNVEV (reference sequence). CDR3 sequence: CASTPGAGRNLNEQYF. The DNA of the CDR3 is TGTGCCAGCACCCCTGGTGCAGGGCGGAATCTAAACGAGCAGTACTTC.

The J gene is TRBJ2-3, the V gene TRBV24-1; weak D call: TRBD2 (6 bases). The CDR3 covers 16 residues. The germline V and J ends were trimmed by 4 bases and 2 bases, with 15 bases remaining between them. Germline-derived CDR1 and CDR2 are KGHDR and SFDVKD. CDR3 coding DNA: TGTGCCACCAGTGAGGGGAGAGCTAGCGACACAGATACGCAGTATTTT. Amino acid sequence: CATSEGRASDTDTQYF.

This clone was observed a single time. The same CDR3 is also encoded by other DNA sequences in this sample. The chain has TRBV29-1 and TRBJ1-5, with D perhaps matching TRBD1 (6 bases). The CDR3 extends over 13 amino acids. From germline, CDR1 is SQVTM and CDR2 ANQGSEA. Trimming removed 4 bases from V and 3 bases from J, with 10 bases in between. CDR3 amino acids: CSVGKGVNQPQHF. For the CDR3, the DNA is TGCAGCGTTGGAAAGGGGGTCAATCAGCCCCAGCATTTT.

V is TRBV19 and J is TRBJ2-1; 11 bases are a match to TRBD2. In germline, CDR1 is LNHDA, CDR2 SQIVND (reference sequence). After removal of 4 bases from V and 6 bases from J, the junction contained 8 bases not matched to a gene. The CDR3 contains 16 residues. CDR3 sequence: CASSKPGTSGGNEQFF. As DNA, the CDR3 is TGTGCCAGTAGTAAACCGGGGACTAGCGGTGGCAATGAGCAGTTCTTC. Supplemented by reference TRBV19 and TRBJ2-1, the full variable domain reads DGGITQSPKYLFRKEGQNVTLSCEQNLNHDAMYWYRQDPGQGLRLIYYSQIVNDFQKGDIAEGYSVSREKKESFPLTVTSAQKNPTAFYLCASSKPGTSGGNEQFFGPGTRLTVL.

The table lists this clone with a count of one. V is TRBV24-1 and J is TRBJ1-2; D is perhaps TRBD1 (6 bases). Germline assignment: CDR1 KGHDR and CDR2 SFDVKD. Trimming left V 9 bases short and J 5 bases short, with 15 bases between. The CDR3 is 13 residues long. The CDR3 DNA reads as TGTGCCACCCCAATAGGACAGCTTTATGGCTACACCTTC. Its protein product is CATPIGQLYGYTF.

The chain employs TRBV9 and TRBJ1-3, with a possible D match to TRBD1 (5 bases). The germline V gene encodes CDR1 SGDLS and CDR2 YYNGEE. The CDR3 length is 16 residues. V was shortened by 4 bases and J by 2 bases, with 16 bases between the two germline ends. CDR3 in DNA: TGTGCCAGCAGCCCTGGGGGAGGTTACGCTGGAAACACCATATATTTT. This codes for CASSPGGGYAGNTIYF.

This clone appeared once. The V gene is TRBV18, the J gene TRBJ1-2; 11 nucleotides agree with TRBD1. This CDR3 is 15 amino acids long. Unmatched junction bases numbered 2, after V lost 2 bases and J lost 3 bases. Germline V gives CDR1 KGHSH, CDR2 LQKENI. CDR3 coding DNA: TGTGCCAGCTCACCATGGGACAGGGGGGACTATGGCTACACCTTC. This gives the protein CASSPWDRGDYGYTF.

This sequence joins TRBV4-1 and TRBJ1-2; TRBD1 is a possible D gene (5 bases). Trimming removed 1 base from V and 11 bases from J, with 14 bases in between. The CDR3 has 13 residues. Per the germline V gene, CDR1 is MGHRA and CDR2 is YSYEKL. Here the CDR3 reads CASSQGAGYRYTF. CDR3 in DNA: TGCGCCAGCAGCCAAGGGGCAGGGTATAGGTACACCTTC.

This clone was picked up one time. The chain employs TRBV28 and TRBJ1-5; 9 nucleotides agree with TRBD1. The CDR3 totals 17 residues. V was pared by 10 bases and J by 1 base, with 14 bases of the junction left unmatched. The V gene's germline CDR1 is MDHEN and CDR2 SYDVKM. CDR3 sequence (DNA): TGTGCCACAGAATTTCGGACAGGGGATATGAGCAATCAGCCCCAGCATTTT. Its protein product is CATEFRTGDMSNQPQHF.

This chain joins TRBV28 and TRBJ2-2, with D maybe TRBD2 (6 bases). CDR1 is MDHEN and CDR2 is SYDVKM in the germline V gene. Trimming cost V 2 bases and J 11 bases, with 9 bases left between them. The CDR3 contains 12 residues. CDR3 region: CASSLPGDELFF. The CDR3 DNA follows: TGTGCCAGCAGTTTACCGGGGGACGAGCTGTTTTTT.